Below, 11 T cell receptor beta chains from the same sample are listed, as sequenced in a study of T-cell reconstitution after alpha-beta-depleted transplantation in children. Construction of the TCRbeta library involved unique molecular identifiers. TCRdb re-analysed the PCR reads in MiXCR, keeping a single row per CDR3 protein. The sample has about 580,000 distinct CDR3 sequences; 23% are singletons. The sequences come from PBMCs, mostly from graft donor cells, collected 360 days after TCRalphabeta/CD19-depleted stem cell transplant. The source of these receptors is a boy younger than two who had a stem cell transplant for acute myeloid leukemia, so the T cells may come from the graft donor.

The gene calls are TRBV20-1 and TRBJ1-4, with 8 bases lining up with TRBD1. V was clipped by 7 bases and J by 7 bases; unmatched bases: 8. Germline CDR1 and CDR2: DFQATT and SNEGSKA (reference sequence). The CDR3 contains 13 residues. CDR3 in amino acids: CSGQTGVGEKLFF. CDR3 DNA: TGCAGTGGCCAGACAGGGGTGGGTGAAAAACTGTTTTTT.

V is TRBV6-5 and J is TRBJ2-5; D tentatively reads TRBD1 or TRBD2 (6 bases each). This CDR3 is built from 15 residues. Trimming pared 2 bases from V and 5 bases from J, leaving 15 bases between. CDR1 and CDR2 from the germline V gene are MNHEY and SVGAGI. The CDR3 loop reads CASSYPIGGRETQYF. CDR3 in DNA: TGTGCCAGCAGTTACCCGATTGGGGGGCGGGAGACCCAGTACTTC.

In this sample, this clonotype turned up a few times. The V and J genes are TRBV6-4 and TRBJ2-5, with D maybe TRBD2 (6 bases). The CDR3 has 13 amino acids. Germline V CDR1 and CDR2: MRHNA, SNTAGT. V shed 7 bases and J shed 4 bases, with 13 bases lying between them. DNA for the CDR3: TGTGCCAGCAAAATGGGGGGAGGAGAGACCCAGTACTTC. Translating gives CASKMGGGETQYF.

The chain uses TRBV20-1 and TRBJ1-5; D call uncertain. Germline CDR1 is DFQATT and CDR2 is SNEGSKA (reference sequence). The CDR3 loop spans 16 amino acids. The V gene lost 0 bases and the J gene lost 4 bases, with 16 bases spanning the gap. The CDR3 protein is CSARDRVKSGNQPQHF. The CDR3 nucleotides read TGCAGTGCTAGAGATCGGGTGAAGTCTGGAAATCAGCCCCAGCATTTT.

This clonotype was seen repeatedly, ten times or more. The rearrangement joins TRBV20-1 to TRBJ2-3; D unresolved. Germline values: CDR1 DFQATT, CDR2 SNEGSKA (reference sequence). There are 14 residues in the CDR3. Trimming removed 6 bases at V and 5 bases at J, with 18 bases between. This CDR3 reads CSAVSATPEDTQYF. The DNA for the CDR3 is TGCAGTGCCGTATCAGCCACCCCGGAAGATACGCAGTATTTT.

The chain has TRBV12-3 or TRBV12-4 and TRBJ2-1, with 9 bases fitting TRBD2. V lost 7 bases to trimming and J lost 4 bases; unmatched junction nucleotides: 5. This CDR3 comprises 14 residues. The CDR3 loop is CASKRLAGYNEQFF. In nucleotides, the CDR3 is TGTGCCAGCAAGCGGCTAGCGGGATACAATGAGCAGTTCTTC.

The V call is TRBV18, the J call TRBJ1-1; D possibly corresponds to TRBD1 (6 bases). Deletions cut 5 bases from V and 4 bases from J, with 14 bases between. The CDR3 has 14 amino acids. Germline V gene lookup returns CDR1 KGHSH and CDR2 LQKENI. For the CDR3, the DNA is TGTGCCAGCTCAGGGCAGGGGCCGGGCACTGAAGCTTTCTTT. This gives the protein CASSGQGPGTEAFF.

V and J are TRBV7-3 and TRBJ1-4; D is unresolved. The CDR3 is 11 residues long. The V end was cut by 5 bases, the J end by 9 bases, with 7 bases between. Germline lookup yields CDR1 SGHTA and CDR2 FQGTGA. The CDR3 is CASSHYQKLFF. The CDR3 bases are TGTGCCAGCAGCCACTATCAAAAACTGTTTTTT.

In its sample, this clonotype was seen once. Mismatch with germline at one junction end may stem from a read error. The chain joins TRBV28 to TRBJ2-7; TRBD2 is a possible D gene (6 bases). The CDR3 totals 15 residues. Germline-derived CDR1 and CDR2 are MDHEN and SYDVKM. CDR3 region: CASSSGAGGTYGQYF. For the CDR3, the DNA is TGTGCCAGCAGTTCAGGAGCGGGCGGTACCTACGGGCAGTACTTC. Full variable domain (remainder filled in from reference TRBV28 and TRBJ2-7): DVKVTQSSRYLVKRTGEKVFLECVQDMDHENMFWYRQDPGLGLRLIYFSYDVKMKEKGDIPEGYSVSREKKERFSLILESASTNQTSMYLCASSSGAGGTYGQYFGPGTRLTVT.

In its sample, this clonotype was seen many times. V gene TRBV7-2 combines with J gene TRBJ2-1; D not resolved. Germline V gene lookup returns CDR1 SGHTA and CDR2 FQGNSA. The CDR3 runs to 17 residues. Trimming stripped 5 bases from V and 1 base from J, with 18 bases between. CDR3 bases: TGTGCCAGCAGCGCCCGACTTGGCGGCCCATCCTACAATGAGCAGTTCTTC. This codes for CASSARLGGPSYNEQFF.

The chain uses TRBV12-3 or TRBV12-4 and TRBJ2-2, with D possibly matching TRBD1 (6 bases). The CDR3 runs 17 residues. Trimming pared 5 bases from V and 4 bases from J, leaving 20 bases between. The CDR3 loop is CASSPDNYRVPTGELFF. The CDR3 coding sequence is TGTGCCAGCAGTCCGGATAATTACAGGGTGCCCACCGGGGAGCTGTTTTTT.